These 32 T cell receptor beta chains were all obtained from the same sample, sequenced in a study of cytomegalovirus exposure and HLA in healthy donors. The PCR used 60 Vbeta and 13 Jbeta primers. Here immunoSEQ multiplex PCR was the method, and the copy in TCRdb shows in-frame clones only, minus some. The table shows some 190,000 clones, with 9.5% occurring only once. Material: PBMCs. The source is a young woman in good health and CMV-seropositive.

The table lists this clone with a few counts. The chain uses TRBV4-1 and TRBJ2-7; 7 positions agree with TRBD2. From germline, CDR1 is MGHRA and CDR2 YSYEKL. CDR3 length equals 14 residues. The V and J ends lost 4 bases and 6 bases, in that order; junction bases with no gene match: 9. The CDR3 loop reads CASSLGAPGGEQYF. In DNA form, the CDR3 reads TGCGCCAGCAGCCTCGGGGCGCCGGGGGGCGAGCAGTACTTC.

A few counts support this clone. J is TRBJ1-5 and V is TRBV30, with D perhaps TRBD1 (5 bases). The V gene lost 1 base and the J gene lost 9 bases, with 16 bases spanning the gap. Germline V gene lookup returns CDR1 GTSNPN and CDR2 SVGIG (reference sequence). The CDR3 covers 14 residues. The CDR3 bases are TGTGCCTGGAGTGAGGGGTGGAACAATTCGCCCCAGCATTTT. Translation: CAWSEGWNNSPQHF.

Remarks on this clone: Different DNA sequences within this sample yield the same CDR3. The V and J genes are TRBV5-1 and TRBJ2-3; TRBD2 agrees at 7 bases. Germline trimming cut 2 bases from V and 0 bases from J; bases unmatched to any gene: 0. The CDR3 covers 14 residues. Per germline, CDR1 SGHRS and CDR2 YFSETQ. CDR3 bases: TGCGCCAGCAGCTTACTAGCGAGCACAGATACGCAGTATTTT. Translation: CASSLLASTDTQYF.

The chain has TRBV2 and TRBJ2-1, with 7 positions matching TRBD2. CDR1 and CDR2 (germline): SNHLY, FYNNEI. J gave up 8 bases and V 7 bases, and 8 bases lay outside the gene matches. This CDR3 has 13 residues. The CDR3 loop is CASTSGVGDEQFF. In DNA, the CDR3 is TGTGCCAGCACGAGCGGGGTGGGCGATGAGCAGTTCTTC.

This clone came up a few times. V gene TRBV29-1 combines with J gene TRBJ1-1; D gene uncertain. The germline V gene encodes CDR1 SQVTM and CDR2 ANQGSEA. This CDR3 spans 11 amino acids. The V end lost 3 bases, the J end lost 11 bases, and 13 bases lay between the germline ends. The CDR3 here is CSVDGSGLAFF. The CDR3 nucleotides read TGCAGCGTTGATGGGTCGGGATTGGCTTTCTTT.

The sample holds a few counts of this clone. V and J are TRBV6-6 and TRBJ1-5; D might be TRBD1 (5 bases). Germline-derived CDR1 and CDR2 are MNHNY and SVGAGI (reference sequence). The CDR3 is made up of 16 amino acids. The V and J ends lost 6 bases and 0 bases respectively, with 15 bases between them. CDR3 protein: CASRPTGSYSNQPQHF. The CDR3 region has the DNA TGTGCCAGCAGACCTACAGGTTCCTATAGCAATCAGCCCCAGCATTTT.

This clone was counted between two and nine times. The CDR3 sequence is CASSLRGANVLTF. CDR3 DNA sequence: TGCGCCAGCAGCTTGCGTGGGGCCAACGTCCTGACTTTC. The chain recombines TRBV5-1 with TRBJ2-6, with D uncertain. The CDR3 is 13 amino acids. V lost 1 base and J 3 bases, leaving 2 bases between the germline ends. Germline V lookup: CDR1 SGHRS, CDR2 YFSETQ.

V and J are TRBV9 and TRBJ1-3; D may be TRBD1 (6 bases). With 3 bases removed from V and 0 bases from J, the gap between germline ends came to 16 bases. The CDR3 is made up of 17 amino acids. Germline CDR1 is SGDLS and CDR2 is YYNGEE. CDR3 nucleotide sequence: TGTGCCAGCAGCGCCTCACCGGGACACTCCTCTGGAAACACCATATATTTT. Residues: CASSASPGHSSGNTIYF.

The chain uses TRBV29-1 and TRBJ2-1; D unclear. Trimming removed 0 bases at V and 0 bases at J, with 9 bases between. The CDR3 runs to 15 residues. CDR1 and CDR2 from the germline V gene are SQVTM and ANQGSEA. The CDR3 nucleotides read TGCAGCGTTGAAGATATAGCTAGCTCCTACAATGAGCAGTTCTTC. Its translation is CSVEDIASSYNEQFF.

This clone came up a few times. This chain uses TRBV19 with TRBJ2-7, with TRBD1 identical over 7 bases. The CDR3 has 14 residues. With 5 bases clipped from V and 3 bases from J, the junction kept 7 bases outside the gene matches. The germline gives CDR1 LNHDA, CDR2 SQIVND (reference sequence). The CDR3: CASSFGAGGYEQYF. The CDR3 DNA is TGTGCCAGTAGTTTTGGGGCAGGGGGCTACGAGCAGTACTTC. The full variable domain, in which reference TRBV19 and TRBJ2-7 provide the parts outside the CDR3, is DGGITQSPKYLFRKEGQNVTLSCEQNLNHDAMYWYRQDPGQGLRLIYYSQIVNDFQKGDIAEGYSVSREKKESFPLTVTSAQKNPTAFYLCASSFGAGGYEQYFGPGTRLTVT.

The chain uses TRBV6-5 and TRBJ2-5; 7 bases align to TRBD1. The CDR3 spans 13 residues. The V gene's germline CDR1 is MNHEY and CDR2 SVGAGI. J lost 5 bases, V lost 8 bases, and 8 bases had no gene match. The DNA for the CDR3 is TGTGCCAGCGGATACAGGGGCAGGGAGACCCAGTACTTC. Its protein is CASGYRGRETQYF.

This clone was seen more than once but under ten times. V is TRBV2 and J is TRBJ2-7; maybe TRBD2 (6 bases). The CDR3 is made up of 14 amino acids. The germline gives CDR1 SNHLY, CDR2 FYNNEI. V lost 1 base to trimming and J lost 3 bases, with 10 bases between them. CDR3 amino acids: CASSEEGSGYEQYF. DNA for the CDR3: TGTGCCAGCAGTGAAGAAGGTAGCGGCTACGAGCAGTACTTC.

This clone was seen more than once but under ten times. J is TRBJ2-7 and V is TRBV23-1, with D possibly TRBD2 on 6 matching bases. TRBV23-1 is assigned to the ORF class and has an uncertain function. V gave up 1 base and J gave up 2 bases, with 12 bases separating them. This CDR3 comprises 15 residues. CDR3 coding DNA: TGCGCCAGCAGTCAATTACCTTCGGGGGCCTACGAGCAGTACTTC. Encoded protein: CASSQLPSGAYEQYF.

The chain employs TRBV2 and TRBJ1-4, with TRBD1 identical over 7 bases. CDR1 is SNHLY and CDR2 is FYNNEI in the germline V gene. This CDR3 spans 14 amino acids. The V gene end was trimmed by 1 base and the J gene end by 5 bases; junction bases not matched to a gene: 1. The CDR3 here is CASSEVRGNEKLFF. The CDR3 DNA reads TGTGCCAGCAGTGAAGTCAGGGGGAATGAAAAACTGTTTTTT. The full variable domain, its missing parts supplied by reference TRBV2 and TRBJ1-4, is EPEVTQTPSHQVTQMGQEVILRCVPISNHLYFYWYRQILGQKVEFLVSFYNNEISEKSEIFDDQFSVERPDGSNFTLKIRSTKLEDSAMYFCASSEVRGNEKLFFGSGTQLSVL.

This clone was seen a few times. The genes are TRBV7-9 and TRBJ1-1, with 10 bases that match TRBD1. This CDR3 spans 15 amino acids. Trimming removed 6 bases from V and 6 bases from J; junction bases left unmatched: 10. Germline V gene lookup returns CDR1 SEHNR and CDR2 FQNEAQ (reference sequence). This CDR3 is CASSSWTGGGPEAFF. CDR3 in DNA: TGTGCCAGCAGTTCATGGACAGGGGGGGGGCCTGAAGCTTTCTTT.

The chain is built from TRBV7-7 and TRBJ2-2; 10 nucleotides line up with TRBD1. Germline V lookup: CDR1 SSHAT, CDR2 FNYEAQ (reference sequence). This CDR3 has 16 residues. Germline trimming cut 2 bases from V and 4 bases from J; bases unmatched to any gene: 4. The CDR3 sequence: CASSLMGQGSTGELFF. CDR3 nucleotides: TGTGCCAGCAGCTTAATGGGACAGGGGTCCACCGGGGAGCTGTTTTTT.

This clone showed up just a few times. This sequence joins TRBV6-5 and TRBJ2-1; 11 positions agree with TRBD1. The V gene end was trimmed by 6 bases and the J gene end by 8 bases; junction bases not matched to a gene: 9. The germline gives CDR1 MNHEY, CDR2 SVGAGI. This CDR3 contains 15 residues. CDR3: CASSYGTGGIDEQFF. Here the CDR3 DNA reads TGTGCCAGCAGCTACGGGACAGGGGGTATAGATGAGCAGTTCTTC.

This clone was seen a handful of times. The chain links TRBV4-1 to TRBJ2-7; the match to TRBD2 covers 7 bases. The germline V gene encodes CDR1 MGHRA and CDR2 YSYEKL. Trimming at V came to 4 bases and at J to 3 bases, leaving 12 bases not matched to a gene. This CDR3 has 16 amino acids. CDR3 coding DNA: TGCGCCAGCAGCCCTACCCCTAGTAGCGGGTACTACGAGCAGTACTTC. The encoded protein is CASSPTPSSGYYEQYF.

The CDR3 DNA follows: TGTGCCACCAGCAGTCCGACACTAGCGGGGAAGGACAATGAGCAGTTCTTC. It translates to CATSSPTLAGKDNEQFF. V and J are TRBV15 and TRBJ2-1; 10 bases map to TRBD2. Losses at the gene ends were 3 bases for V and 5 bases for J; bases not matched to a gene: 10. This CDR3 spans 17 amino acids. CDR1 is LNHNV and CDR2 is YYDKDF in the germline V gene (reference sequence).

This clone was seen more than once but under ten times. This rearrangement joins TRBV9 to TRBJ1-2; TRBD1 might be the D (5 bases). The CDR3 contains 15 residues. Germline V CDR1 and CDR2: SGDLS, YYNGEE. The V and J ends lost 4 bases and 4 bases respectively, with 17 bases between them. CDR3 DNA sequence: TGTGCCAGCAGCACCTTGGGGGGGGATACCTATGGCTACACCTTC. Translation: CASSTLGGDTYGYTF. Full variable domain (missing parts from reference TRBV9 and TRBJ1-2): DSGVTQTPKHLITATGQRVTLRCSPRSGDLSVYWYQQSLDQGLQFLIQYYNGEERAKGNILERFSAQQFPDLHSELNLSSLELGDSALYFCASSTLGGDTYGYTFGSGTRLTVV.

The chain joins TRBV10-3 to TRBJ1-3; no definite D call. The CDR3 is made up of 15 amino acids. Germline CDR1 ENHRY, CDR2 SYGVKD. With 11 bases removed from V and 1 base from J, the gap between germline ends came to 18 bases. CDR3 in amino acids: CAHSLGGGSGNTIYF. The CDR3 coding sequence is TGTGCCCACTCCCTTGGCGGTGGGTCTGGAAACACCATATATTTT.

The rearrangement links TRBV2 to TRBJ2-7; no clear D gene. V lost 7 bases and J 2 bases, leaving 15 bases between the germline ends. Germline lookup yields CDR1 SNHLY and CDR2 FYNNEI. The CDR3 runs 14 residues. The CDR3 DNA reads as TGTGCCAGCATCTCGGTCCTAGTTGCCTACGAGCAGTACTTC. This gives the protein CASISVLVAYEQYF.

This clone was counted between two and nine times. This sequence joins TRBV9 and TRBJ2-7, with D hard to call. The CDR3 extends over 12 amino acids. Germline V gene data show CDR1 as SGDLS and CDR2 as YYNGEE. V lost 4 bases, J lost 6 bases, and 11 bases lay in between. CDR3 nucleotides: TGTGCCAGCAGCTCCCCTAGTCTCGAGCAGTACTTC. This encodes CASSSPSLEQYF. Looking up the rest from reference TRBV9 and TRBJ2-7 gives the full variable domain: DSGVTQTPKHLITATGQRVTLRCSPRSGDLSVYWYQQSLDQGLQFLIQYYNGEERAKGNILERFSAQQFPDLHSELNLSSLELGDSALYFCASSSPSLEQYFGPGTRLTVT.

The chain combines TRBV6-5 with TRBJ2-7; a weak D match, TRBD2 (6 bases). This CDR3 contains 16 residues. CDR1 is MNHEY, CDR2 SVGAGI, per germline. Trimming left V 2 bases short and J 8 bases short, with 22 bases between. CDR3 nucleotides: TGTGCCAGCAGTTACGATCGGGAGCGGATCCGAACCCAGCAGTACTTC. Encoded protein: CASSYDRERIRTQQYF.

This clone was seen more than once but under ten times. V and J are TRBV27 and TRBJ2-1; TRBD2 agrees at 12 bases. The V and J ends lost 8 bases and 1 base, in that order; junction bases with no gene match: 12. Germline values: CDR1 MNHEY, CDR2 SMNVEV (reference sequence). This CDR3 spans 18 amino acids. The CDR3 loop is CASVSSGRVLPSYNEQFF. CDR3 DNA: TGTGCCAGCGTATCTAGCGGGAGGGTTCTACCATCCTACAATGAGCAGTTCTTC.

The gene calls are TRBV4-1 and TRBJ2-7; 9 bases match TRBD1. There are 16 residues in the CDR3. Germline values: CDR1 MGHRA, CDR2 YSYEKL. V was pared by 5 bases and J by 2 bases, with 10 bases of the junction left unmatched. For the CDR3, the DNA is TGCGCCAGCAGCAGTCTAACAGGGGGCATTGCCTACGAGCAGTACTTC. This encodes CASSSLTGGIAYEQYF.

V and J are TRBV7-3 and TRBJ2-2; 12 nucleotides match TRBD2. J was trimmed by 6 bases and V by 2 bases; bases with no gene match: 4. Germline values: CDR1 SGHTA, CDR2 FQGTGA. The CDR3 totals 16 residues. CDR3 in amino acids: CASSLLAGGPAGELFF. The CDR3, as DNA: TGTGCCAGCAGCTTACTAGCGGGAGGGCCAGCCGGGGAGCTGTTTTTT.

The chain links TRBV29-1 to TRBJ2-1, with 9 bases identical to TRBD1. Germline lookup yields CDR1 SQVTM and CDR2 ANQGSEA. CDR3 length: 15 amino acids. V trimming: 6 bases; J trimming: 5 bases; junction bases outside the gene matches: 11. The CDR3 sequence is CSVDATGGLHNEQFF. CDR3 DNA sequence: TGCAGCGTCGACGCCACAGGGGGCTTGCACAATGAGCAGTTCTTC.

This clone was detected a few times. The chain is built from TRBV27 and TRBJ1-1; D unclear. Germline lookup yields CDR1 MNHEY and CDR2 SMNVEV (reference sequence). The V end lost 6 bases, the J end lost 7 bases, and 24 bases lay between the germline ends. The CDR3 contains 16 residues. CDR3 DNA sequence: TGTGCCAGCAGGAGGGAGCGCAATTTTGAGCTTAGTGAAGCTTTCTTT. Translated, it gives CASRRERNFELSEAFF.

V gene TRBV11-2 combines with J gene TRBJ2-1; TRBD2 might be the D (5 bases). The CDR3 extends over 15 amino acids. V lost 2 bases and J lost 3, with 11 bases in between. Germline values: CDR1 SGHAT, CDR2 FQNNGV. The CDR3 here is CASSLRPGSYNEQFF. The CDR3 region has the DNA TGTGCCAGCAGCTTACGGCCGGGAAGCTACAATGAGCAGTTCTTC. Full variable domain (outside the CDR3, taken from reference TRBV11-2 and TRBJ2-1): EAGVAQSPRYKIIEKRQSVAFWCNPISGHATLYWYQQILGQGPKLLIQFQNNGVVDDSQLPKDRFSAERLKGVDSTLKIQPAKLEDSAVYLCASSLRPGSYNEQFFGPGTRLTVL.

V usage is TRBV6-1 and J usage is TRBJ1-5; no clear D gene. Germline V lookup: CDR1 MNHNS, CDR2 SASEGT. The CDR3 length is 15 residues. V was shortened by 5 bases and J by 0 bases, with 11 bases between the two germline ends. In nucleotides, the CDR3 is TGTGCCAGCAGTAAAGAGGACTATAGCAATCAGCCCCAGCATTTT. Translated: CASSKEDYSNQPQHF.

This clone has more than one count but fewer than ten. The chain joins TRBV12-5 to TRBJ1-1, with a tentative D call TRBD1 (5 bases). Germline V gives CDR1 LGHNT, CDR2 FRNRAP. The CDR3 contains 14 residues. V was cut by 7 bases and J by 4 bases, with 16 bases left in between. The CDR3 region is CASAPPRGGTEAFF. CDR3 coding DNA: TGTGCTAGTGCCCCCCCCCGGGGGGGCACTGAAGCTTTCTTT.